This is a list of T cell receptor beta chains from one sample in a study of vaccination effects on CD4 cells after COVID-19. The antigens these receptors bind are not known. TCRdb's copy holds only in-frame clones and misses some; the assay was immunoSEQ multiplex PCR. The sample consists of more than 55,000 clones, about 78% of them appearing once. The material sequenced was CD4+ T cells from PBMCs cultured without peptide, taken after COVID-19 vaccination. All receptors derive from a human donor who received a COVID-19 vaccine. CDR3s include the opening cysteine and the closing phenylalanine or tryptophan. Each record gives: J gene, D gene, clone size, V gene, CDR3 DNA, CDR3 protein. The D gene is left open where the match is weak. Size tells how often a clone was seen (once, few, many) or the class of an expanded clone, and some rows leave it out.

TRBJ2-3	TRBD1	NA	TRBV4-1	TGCGCCAGCAGCCAAGCCCCGGGACAGGGTTTCCCAGATACGCAGTATTTT	CASSQAPGQGFPDTQYF
TRBJ1-2	TRBD1	once	TRBV5-5	TGTGCCAGCAGCTACCAGACAGGGGGCGGTGGCTACACCTTC	CASSYQTGGGGYTF
TRBJ2-1	TRBD1	NA	TRBV10-3	TGTGCCATCAGTAGGACAGGGGCAGAGTACAATGAGCAGTTCTTC	CAISRTGAEYNEQFF
TRBJ1-2	NA	NA	TRBV6-1	TGTGCCAGCAGTGAACGGCTCGGGCAGCATCTTAACTATGGCTACACCTTC	CASSERLGQHLNYGYTF
TRBJ1-2	NA	NA	TRBV7-2	TGTGCCAGCAGCTTAGCGCGGGTCATCTTTAACTATGGCTACACCTTC	CASSLARVIFNYGYTF
TRBJ2-4	NA	NA	TRBV5-4	TGTGCCAGCAGCTTAGGGGAAGCCAAAAACATTCAGTACTTC	CASSLGEAKNIQYF
TRBJ1-6	NA	NA	TRBV24-1	TGTGCCACCAGTCCTTCAGAATGGTCTAATTCACCCCTCCACTTT	CATSPSEWSNSPLHF
TRBJ1-4	NA	NA	TRBV28	TGTGCCAGCAGTTCAATGACCTCCTGGGCTTTAACTAATGAAAAACTGTTTTTT	CASSSMTSWALTNEKLFF
TRBJ2-2	TRBD2	NA	TRBV5-1	TGCGCCAGCAGCCTCCTAACTAGCGGAGTCAACACCGGGGAGCTGTTTTTT	CASSLLTSGVNTGELFF
TRBJ2-2	NA	NA	TRBV6-2/TRBV6-3	TGTGCCAGCAGTGAGAGCGGGGAGCTGTTTTTT	CASSESGELFF
TRBJ2-2	TRBD2	NA	TRBV28	TGTGCCAGCAGTTTTGTAGCTAGCGGGAGAAACACCGGGGAGCTGTTTTTT	CASSFVASGRNTGELFF
TRBJ1-1	NA	NA	TRBV9	TGTGCCAGCAGCGTAGGGAGGGGGATCACTGAAGCTTTCTTT	CASSVGRGITEAFF
TRBJ1-1	NA	NA	TRBV9	TGTGCCAGCAGCTCCTTTATTGGTGGGAACACTGAAGCTTTCTTT	CASSSFIGGNTEAFF
TRBJ2-7	NA	NA	TRBV7-9	TGTGCCAGCAGCTTAATCATCAGTAGGGATCCCCAGTACTTC	CASSLIISRDPQYF
TRBJ1-3	NA	NA	TRBV18	TGTGCCAGCTCACCACCGGGGCTCCCTGGAAACACCATATATTTT	CASSPPGLPGNTIYF
TRBJ1-1	NA	NA	TRBV7-3	TGTGCCAGCAGCTTAGATACAGGGTTGAACACTGAAGCTTTCTTT	CASSLDTGLNTEAFF
TRBJ1-6	NA	NA	TRBV6-5	TGTGCCACCAAATCCGGGGGAGGGAATTCACCCCTCCACTTT	CATKSGGGNSPLHF
TRBJ1-5	NA	NA	TRBV4-3	TGCGCCAGCAGCCAAGATGTAGGCAGCAATCAGCCCCAGCATTTT	CASSQDVGSNQPQHF
TRBJ2-3	TRBD1	NA	TRBV15	TGTGCCACCAGCAGAGACCGGGACAGGGGGGTTGTTACGCAGTATTTT	CATSRDRDRGVVTQYF
TRBJ2-3	NA	few	TRBV5-1	TGCGCCAGCAGCTTGGGAGGGGATGGTACGCAGTATTTT	CASSLGGDGTQYF
TRBJ1-1	NA	NA	TRBV4-1	TGCGCCAGCAGCCAAGGAAGGGCGGCACTTCAGAACACTGAAGCTTTCTTT	CASSQGRAALQNTEAFF
TRBJ1-6	TRBD1	NA	TRBV2	TGTGCCAGCAGTGATCCCGACAGGGTTAATTCACCCCTCCACTTT	CASSDPDRVNSPLHF
TRBJ2-7	NA	NA	TRBV7-9	TGTGCCAGCAGCTTATCCCGGACGGAACTACGTGGGCAGTACTTC	CASSLSRTELRGQYF
TRBJ2-5	TRBD1	few	TRBV10-3	TGTGCCATCAGGGGGACAGCCCAAGAGACCCAGTACTTC	CAIRGTAQETQYF
TRBJ1-1	TRBD1	NA	TRBV7-2	TGTGCCAGCAGCTTGTACAGGGGGGGGATGGCTTTCTTT	CASSLYRGGMAFF
TRBJ2-4	TRBD2	NA	TRBV10-1	TGCGCCAGCCCCAGCGGGAGGAAGGCCAAAAACATTCAGTACTTC	CASPSGRKAKNIQYF
TRBJ1-1	NA	NA	TRBV5-6	TGTGCCAGCAGCACGACAGGTCAATACTTTGGGAACACTGAAGCTTTCTTT	CASSTTGQYFGNTEAFF
TRBJ1-2	NA	NA	TRBV3-1/TRBV3-2	TGTGCCAGCAGCCAAGACCCGGGGAACTATGGCTACACCTTC	CASSQDPGNYGYTF
TRBJ2-1	TRBD2	NA	TRBV5-6	TGTGCCAGCAGCTTGGCCCCGAGTAGCGGGTTCTACAATGAGCAGTTCTTC	CASSLAPSSGFYNEQFF
TRBJ1-3	NA	NA	TRBV4-1	TGCGCCAGCAGTCAGAGCAGGGAGAGCTCTGGAAACACCATATATTTT	CASSQSRESSGNTIYF
TRBJ2-2	NA	NA	TRBV14	TGTGCCAGCAAGGGCGGAGCCAACACCGGGGAGCTGTTTTTT	CASKGGANTGELFF
TRBJ1-5	NA	NA	TRBV30	TGTGCCTGGAGCGCAGGGTCCAATCAGCCCCAGCATTTT	CAWSAGSNQPQHF
TRBJ1-2	NA	NA	TRBV12-3/TRBV12-4	TGTGCCAGCAGTTTGGGTGGAGGTGGCTACACCTTC	CASSLGGGGYTF
TRBJ2-5	NA	NA	TRBV19	TGTGCCAGTAGTATCGAGGCTCTAGAGACCCAAGAGACCCAGTACTTC	CASSIEALETQETQYF
TRBJ1-4	TRBD1	NA	TRBV27	TGTGCCACCAAAAGGGACAGAACTAATGAAAAACTGTTTTTT	CATKRDRTNEKLFF
TRBJ1-4	NA	NA	TRBV7-6	TGTGCCAGCAGCTTAGCATGGCAGGGCGCTAGGGCTAATGAAAAACTGTTTTTT	CASSLAWQGARANEKLFF
TRBJ2-2	TRBD2	once	TRBV29-1	TGCAGCGCGTGGGCGGGAGGAGGCACCGGGGAGCTGTTTTTT	CSAWAGGGTGELFF
TRBJ2-5	TRBD2	once	TRBV5-1	TGCGCCAGCAGCTTGGAGGTAGCGGGGAACCAAGAGACCCAGTACTTC	CASSLEVAGNQETQYF
TRBJ2-1	TRBD2	NA	TRBV28	TGTGCCAGCAGGTCAGGGACTAGCGGGATCCAGTTCTTC	CASRSGTSGIQFF
TRBJ2-6	NA	NA	TRBV24-1	TGTGCCACCAGTCCCCCCACCCGCTCTGGGGCCAACGTCCTGACTTTC	CATSPPTRSGANVLTF
TRBJ2-2	TRBD1	NA	TRBV7-8	TGTGCCAGCAGCTTATCACAGGGGGCCGGGGAGCTGTTTTTT	CASSLSQGAGELFF
TRBJ1-4	NA	NA	TRBV5-1	TGCGCCAGCAGCTTGGCCCGTGGCGGAGAAAAACTGTTTTTT	CASSLARGGEKLFF
TRBJ1-6	NA	NA	TRBV11-3	TGTGCCAGCAGCTTAGAGGAGGGTTCACCCCTCCACTTT	CASSLEEGSPLHF
TRBJ1-4	NA	NA	TRBV7-2	TGTGCCAGCAGCTCAAACTCTAATGAAAAACTGTTTTTT	CASSSNSNEKLFF